This TCR beta chain was sequenced for a study of T cells after yellow fever vaccination. The study, taken as a whole, reports: Compared with primary, the secondary response was weaker and peaked at day 5, not 15. Among all clonotypes, a small share was observed in both CD4 and CD8 compartments. Contaminating bulk clonotypes could be abundant in FACS-sorted repertoires.

CDR3 length: 11 amino acids. Germline CDR1 reads SQVTM; CDR2 reads ANQGSEA. Between the trimmed V and J ends, which lost 4 bases and 7 bases, there was a span of 8 bases. This clonotype showed up many times. The antigen is unknown. TCRdb used MiXCR to reprocess the 5' RACE reads, holding one entry per CDR3 protein. The sample carries about 250,000 distinct CDR3 sequences, 3.6% recorded once. The source is a man aged 18 to 29 who received the YFV17D yellow fever vaccine. Sample: PBMCs, taken 15 days after the yellow fever booster vaccination. The gene calls are TRBV29-1 and TRBJ2-1, with D perhaps being TRBD1 or TRBD2 (6 bases each). The CDR3 here is CSVGGGNEQFF. The CDR3 DNA is TGCAGCGTTGGAGGGGGGAATGAGCAGTTCTTC.